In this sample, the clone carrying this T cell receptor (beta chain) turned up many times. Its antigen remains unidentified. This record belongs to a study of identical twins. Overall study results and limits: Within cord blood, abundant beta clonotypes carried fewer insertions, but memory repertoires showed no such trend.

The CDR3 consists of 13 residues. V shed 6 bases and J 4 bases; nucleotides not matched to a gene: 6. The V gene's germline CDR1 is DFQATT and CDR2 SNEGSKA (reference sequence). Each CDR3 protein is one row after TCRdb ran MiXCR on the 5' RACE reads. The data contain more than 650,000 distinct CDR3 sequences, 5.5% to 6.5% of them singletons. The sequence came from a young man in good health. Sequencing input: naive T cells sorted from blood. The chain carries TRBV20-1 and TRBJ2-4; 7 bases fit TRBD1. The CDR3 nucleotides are TGCAGTGCCACTGACAGGGTTAAAAACATTCAGTACTTC. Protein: CSATDRVKNIQYF.